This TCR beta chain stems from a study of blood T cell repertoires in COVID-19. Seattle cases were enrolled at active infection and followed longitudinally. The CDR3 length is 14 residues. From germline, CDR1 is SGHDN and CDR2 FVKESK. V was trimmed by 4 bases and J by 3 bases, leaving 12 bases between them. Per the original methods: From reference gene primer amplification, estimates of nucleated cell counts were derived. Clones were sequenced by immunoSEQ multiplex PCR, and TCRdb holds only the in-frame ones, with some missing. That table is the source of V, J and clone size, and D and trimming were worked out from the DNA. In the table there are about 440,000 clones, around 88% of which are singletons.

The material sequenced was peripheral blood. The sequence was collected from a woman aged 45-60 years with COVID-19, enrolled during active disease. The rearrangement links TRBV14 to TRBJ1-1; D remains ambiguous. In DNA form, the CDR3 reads TGTGCCAGCAGCCCTTACGACGGGTACACTGAAGCTTTCTTT. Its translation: CASSPYDGYTEAFF.